These T cell receptor beta chains were read from a single sample in a study of blood T cells in healthy people across ages. Via MiXCR, TCRdb re-called the 5' RACE reads, giving one row per CDR3 protein. The sample carries hundreds of thousands of distinct CDR3 sequences, over 40% recorded once. Sequences were obtained from blood. The origin of the receptors is a woman over 75 in good health. Both conserved end residues are part of each CDR3. Fields, in order: CDR3 DNA, CDR3 protein, J gene, V gene, clone size, D gene. The D gene is left open where the match is weak. Clone size is given for some rows only: seen once, a few or many times, or a class if the clone is expanded.

CDR3 DNA: TGCGCCAGCAGCTTCCCCCCAGGGACTAGCGGGCCCAACGAGCAGTACTTC; CDR3 protein: CASSFPPGTSGPNEQYF; J gene: TRBJ2-7; V gene: TRBV5-1; clone size: NA; D gene: TRBD2
CDR3 DNA: TGTGCCAGCAGTTTTGTTGGGGGGGACACTGAAGCTTTCTTT; CDR3 protein: CASSFVGGDTEAFF; J gene: TRBJ1-1; V gene: TRBV12-3/TRBV12-4; clone size: few; D gene: NA
CDR3 DNA: TGCGCCAGCAGTAGAACCGGACAGGGCAACATGAACACTGAAGCTTTCTTT; CDR3 protein: CASSRTGQGNMNTEAFF; J gene: TRBJ1-1; V gene: TRBV4-1; clone size: NA; D gene: TRBD1
CDR3 DNA: TGTGCCAGCAGCGTAGGTCCCTCAGAGACCCAGTACTTC; CDR3 protein: CASSVGPSETQYF; J gene: TRBJ2-5; V gene: TRBV9; clone size: NA; D gene: NA
CDR3 DNA: TGTGCCAGCAGTTTAGGGAAGGGCGGGAATAATTCACCCCTCCACTTT; CDR3 protein: CASSLGKGGNNSPLHF; J gene: TRBJ1-6; V gene: TRBV28; clone size: NA; D gene: NA
CDR3 DNA: TGCAGCGTTGGACAGTTAATGACCACTGAAGCTTTCTTT; CDR3 protein: CSVGQLMTTEAFF; J gene: TRBJ1-1; V gene: TRBV29-1; clone size: NA; D gene: NA
CDR3 DNA: TGTGCCAGCAGCCAAGTCACTAATGAAAAACTGTTTTTT; CDR3 protein: CASSQVTNEKLFF; J gene: TRBJ1-4; V gene: TRBV4-2; clone size: many; D gene: NA
CDR3 DNA: TGTGCCAGCAGTTTTAGCGCGAGCTCCTACGAGCAGTACTTC; CDR3 protein: CASSFSASSYEQYF; J gene: TRBJ2-7; V gene: TRBV6-6; clone size: NA; D gene: NA
CDR3 DNA: TGCGCCAGCAGCTCTCGGACTAGCGGGGGGTCCAGCTCCTACAATGAGCAGTACTTC; CDR3 protein: CASSSRTSGGSSSYNEQYF; J gene: TRBJ2-7; V gene: TRBV5-1; clone size: few; D gene: TRBD2
CDR3 DNA: TGCAGCGGGGGGGTAGAGTACAATGAGCAGTTCTTC; CDR3 protein: CSGGVEYNEQFF; J gene: TRBJ2-1; V gene: TRBV29-1; clone size: many; D gene: NA
CDR3 DNA: TGCGCCAGCAGCTTGGCCTTAAACACCTACAATGAGCAGTTCTTC; CDR3 protein: CASSLALNTYNEQFF; J gene: TRBJ2-1; V gene: TRBV5-1; clone size: many; D gene: NA
CDR3 DNA: TGTGCCAGCAGTGTATCGGAGAGTAACGAGCAGTACTTC; CDR3 protein: CASSVSESNEQYF; J gene: TRBJ2-7; V gene: TRBV27; clone size: NA; D gene: NA
CDR3 DNA: TGCAGCGTTGAGAGGGACGGTTCCTACGAGCAGTACTTC; CDR3 protein: CSVERDGSYEQYF; J gene: TRBJ2-7; V gene: TRBV29-1; clone size: once; D gene: NA
CDR3 DNA: TGTGCCAGCAGCTTATCGCTAGCGGGGGGCACAGATACGCAGTATTTT; CDR3 protein: CASSLSLAGGTDTQYF; J gene: TRBJ2-3; V gene: TRBV7-2; clone size: NA; D gene: TRBD2
CDR3 DNA: TGTGCCAGCAGCCCCGGGACAGTCTTCACAGATACGCAGTATTTT; CDR3 protein: CASSPGTVFTDTQYF; J gene: TRBJ2-3; V gene: TRBV28; clone size: NA; D gene: TRBD1
CDR3 DNA: TGTGCCAGCAGCTTAGGGACTAGCACCGGGGAGCTGTTTTTT; CDR3 protein: CASSLGTSTGELFF; J gene: TRBJ2-2; V gene: TRBV7-9; clone size: few; D gene: TRBD2
CDR3 DNA: TGCGCCAGCGGTTATTTGGGAGGTGGGGCCAACGTCCTGACTTTC; CDR3 protein: CASGYLGGGANVLTF; J gene: TRBJ2-6; V gene: TRBV6-6; clone size: NA; D gene: NA
CDR3 DNA: TGCAGCGTTGCTGACGCCTACGAGCAGTACTTC; CDR3 protein: CSVADAYEQYF; J gene: TRBJ2-7; V gene: TRBV29-1; clone size: many; D gene: NA
CDR3 DNA: TGTGCCACCAAGGCGGACTATAATTCACCCCTCCACTTT; CDR3 protein: CATKADYNSPLHF; J gene: TRBJ1-6; V gene: TRBV15; clone size: once; D gene: NA
CDR3 DNA: TGCGCCAGCAGCTTGCCCGGCCCAAACTATGGCTACACCTTC; CDR3 protein: CASSLPGPNYGYTF; J gene: TRBJ1-2; V gene: TRBV5-1; clone size: NA; D gene: NA
CDR3 DNA: TGCAGCGTTGGATCTTCAGGGGCCTACGGGGATGGCTACACCTTC; CDR3 protein: CSVGSSGAYGDGYTF; J gene: TRBJ1-2; V gene: TRBV29-1; clone size: many; D gene: NA
CDR3 DNA: TGTGCCAGCAGCCAGCAGGGGTTGGCCTACGAGCAGTACTTC; CDR3 protein: CASSQQGLAYEQYF; J gene: TRBJ2-7; V gene: TRBV14; clone size: NA; D gene: NA
CDR3 DNA: TGTGCCACCAGACCGGGACAGGGAGCCGGGGAGCTGTTTTTT; CDR3 protein: CATRPGQGAGELFF; J gene: TRBJ2-2; V gene: TRBV24-1; clone size: NA; D gene: TRBD1
CDR3 DNA: TGTGACAGCAGCCGACTAGCGGCAGTAGAGACCCAGTACTTC; CDR3 protein: CDSSRLAAVETQYF; J gene: TRBJ2-5; V gene: TRBV6-6; clone size: NA; D gene: TRBD2
CDR3 DNA: TGTGCCTGGAACCAAGCCAAAAACATTCAGTACTTC; CDR3 protein: CAWNQAKNIQYF; J gene: TRBJ2-4; V gene: TRBV30; clone size: many; D gene: NA
CDR3 DNA: TGTGCCAGCAGTCGCTTAAGCAATCAGCCCCAGCATTTT; CDR3 protein: CASSRLSNQPQHF; J gene: TRBJ1-5; V gene: TRBV28; clone size: NA; D gene: NA
CDR3 DNA: TGTGCCAGCAGTCCCCGGGAGAAACACTACAATGAGCAGTTCTTC; CDR3 protein: CASSPREKHYNEQFF; J gene: TRBJ2-1; V gene: TRBV27; clone size: many; D gene: NA
CDR3 DNA: TGTGCCAGCAGCGTCCACCGGACTAGCGGGACTTTGAACACCGGGGAGCTGTTTTTT; CDR3 protein: CASSVHRTSGTLNTGELFF; J gene: TRBJ2-2; V gene: TRBV3-1; clone size: NA; D gene: TRBD2
CDR3 DNA: TGCAGCGCCTGTTCACCAAGGACAGTGATCCGAGAGACCCAGTACTTC; CDR3 protein: CSACSPRTVIRETQYF; J gene: TRBJ2-5; V gene: TRBV29-1; clone size: NA; D gene: NA
CDR3 DNA: TGCAGCGTTGAAAAGAGACAGGGGGGAGCCTATGGCTACACCTTC; CDR3 protein: CSVEKRQGGAYGYTF; J gene: TRBJ1-2; V gene: TRBV29-1; clone size: NA; D gene: TRBD1
CDR3 DNA: TGTGCCAGCAGCGCAGGACACCCGTACTATGGCTACACCTTC; CDR3 protein: CASSAGHPYYGYTF; J gene: TRBJ1-2; V gene: TRBV9; clone size: NA; D gene: NA
CDR3 DNA: TGTGCCAGCAGCCGACTAGCGGGAAAGGGAGAGACCCAGTACTTC; CDR3 protein: CASSRLAGKGETQYF; J gene: TRBJ2-5; V gene: TRBV5-6; clone size: NA; D gene: TRBD2
CDR3 DNA: TGTGCCAGCAGCCAACCCTCCTCAGTCACTGAAGCTTTCTTT; CDR3 protein: CASSQPSSVTEAFF; J gene: TRBJ1-1; V gene: TRBV3-1; clone size: NA; D gene: NA
CDR3 DNA: TGTGCCAGCAGATTAGGGATGAGGGAGACCCAGTACTTC; CDR3 protein: CASRLGMRETQYF; J gene: TRBJ2-5; V gene: TRBV6-5; clone size: NA; D gene: NA
CDR3 DNA: TGTGCCAGCAGCCCCTTTGGGACGCACTATGGCTACACCTTC; CDR3 protein: CASSPFGTHYGYTF; J gene: TRBJ1-2; V gene: TRBV7-2; clone size: many; D gene: NA
CDR3 DNA: TGTACCAGCTCACGGGGGTCCAAAAACATTCAGTACTTC; CDR3 protein: CTSSRGSKNIQYF; J gene: TRBJ2-4; V gene: TRBV18; clone size: NA; D gene: NA
CDR3 DNA: TGCAGTGCTAGAGAAGGACTAGCCCGGGAGCTCTACGAGCAGTACTTC; CDR3 protein: CSAREGLARELYEQYF; J gene: TRBJ2-7; V gene: TRBV20-1; clone size: few; D gene: TRBD2
CDR3 DNA: TGCAGCGTTTCTCCGGAGGGGACCTACAATGAGCAGTTCTTC; CDR3 protein: CSVSPEGTYNEQFF; J gene: TRBJ2-1; V gene: TRBV29-1; clone size: many; D gene: NA
CDR3 DNA: TGCAGTGCTAGAGGGGGCAGGGCGACCTATGGCTACACCTTC; CDR3 protein: CSARGGRATYGYTF; J gene: TRBJ1-2; V gene: TRBV20-1; clone size: NA; D gene: NA
CDR3 DNA: TGTGCCAGCAGCTCGGACTGGAATGAGCAGTTCTTC; CDR3 protein: CASSSDWNEQFF; J gene: TRBJ2-1; V gene: TRBV11-2; clone size: NA; D gene: NA
CDR3 DNA: TGTGCCACCAGCAGAGATCCCCCCGGGACGTCCACCGGGGAGCTGTTTTTT; CDR3 protein: CATSRDPPGTSTGELFF; J gene: TRBJ2-2; V gene: TRBV15; clone size: few; D gene: NA
CDR3 DNA: TGTGCCAGCAGCTTAGAGAGTATAGGCGAGCAGTTCTTC; CDR3 protein: CASSLESIGEQFF; J gene: TRBJ2-1; V gene: TRBV7-2; clone size: NA; D gene: NA
CDR3 DNA: TGCGCCAGCAGCCCCCCGGGACTAGCGGTAGATACGCAGTATTTT; CDR3 protein: CASSPPGLAVDTQYF; J gene: TRBJ2-3; V gene: TRBV4-1; clone size: once; D gene: TRBD2
CDR3 DNA: TGCGCCAGCAGCCATGCAAAGGGAGTTCGCACTGAAGCTTTCTTT; CDR3 protein: CASSHAKGVRTEAFF; J gene: TRBJ1-1; V gene: TRBV4-3; clone size: NA; D gene: NA
CDR3 DNA: TGTGCCAGCGGAGTGGGGGGACAGGGAAACCAAGAGACCCAGTACTTC; CDR3 protein: CASGVGGQGNQETQYF; J gene: TRBJ2-5; V gene: TRBV28; clone size: many; D gene: TRBD1